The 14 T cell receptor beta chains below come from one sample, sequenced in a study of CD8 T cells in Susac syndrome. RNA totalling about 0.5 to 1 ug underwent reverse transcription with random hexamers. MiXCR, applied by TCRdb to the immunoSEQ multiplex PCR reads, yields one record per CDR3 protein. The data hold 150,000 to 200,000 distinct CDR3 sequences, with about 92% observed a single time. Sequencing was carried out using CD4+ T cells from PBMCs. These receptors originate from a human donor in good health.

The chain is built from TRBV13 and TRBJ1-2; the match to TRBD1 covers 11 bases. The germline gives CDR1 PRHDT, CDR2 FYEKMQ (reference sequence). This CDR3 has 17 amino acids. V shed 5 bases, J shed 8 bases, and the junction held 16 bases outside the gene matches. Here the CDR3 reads CASSPGTGGLPYGGYTF. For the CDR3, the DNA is TGTGCCAGCAGCCCTGGGACAGGGGGACTGCCCTATGGAGGCTACACCTTC.

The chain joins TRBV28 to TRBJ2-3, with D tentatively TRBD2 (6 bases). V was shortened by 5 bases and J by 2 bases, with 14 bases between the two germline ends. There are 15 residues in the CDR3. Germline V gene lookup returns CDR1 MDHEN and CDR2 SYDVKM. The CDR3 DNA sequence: TGTGCCAGCAGTCCCAGGAGGGCCCACACAGATACGCAGTATTTT. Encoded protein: CASSPRRAHTDTQYF.

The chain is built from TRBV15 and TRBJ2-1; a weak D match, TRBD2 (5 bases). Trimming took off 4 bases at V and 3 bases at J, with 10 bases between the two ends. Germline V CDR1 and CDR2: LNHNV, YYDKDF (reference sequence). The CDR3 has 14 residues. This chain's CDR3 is CATSMRVNYNEQFF. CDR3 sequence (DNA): TGTGCCACCAGCATGCGGGTTAACTACAATGAGCAGTTCTTC.

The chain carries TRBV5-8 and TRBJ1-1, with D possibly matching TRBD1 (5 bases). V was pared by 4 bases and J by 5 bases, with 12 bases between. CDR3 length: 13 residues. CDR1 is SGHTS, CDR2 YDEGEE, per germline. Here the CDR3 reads CASSPGMRTEAFF. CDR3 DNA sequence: TGTGCCAGCAGCCCAGGGATGAGGACTGAAGCTTTCTTT.

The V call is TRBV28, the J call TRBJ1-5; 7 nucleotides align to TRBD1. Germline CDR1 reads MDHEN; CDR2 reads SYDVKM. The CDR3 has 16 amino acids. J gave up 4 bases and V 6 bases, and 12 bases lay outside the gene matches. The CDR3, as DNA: TGTGCCAGCAGAGACGAACAGGGGAAGGAGAATCAGCCCCAGCATTTT. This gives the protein CASRDEQGKENQPQHF.

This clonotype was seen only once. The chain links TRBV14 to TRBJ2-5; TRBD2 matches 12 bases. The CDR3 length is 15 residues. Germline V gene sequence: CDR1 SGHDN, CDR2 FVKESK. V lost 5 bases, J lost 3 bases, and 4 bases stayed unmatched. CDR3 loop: CASSYRLAGEETQYF. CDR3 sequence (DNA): TGTGCCAGCAGCTACAGACTAGCGGGAGAAGAGACCCAGTACTTC.

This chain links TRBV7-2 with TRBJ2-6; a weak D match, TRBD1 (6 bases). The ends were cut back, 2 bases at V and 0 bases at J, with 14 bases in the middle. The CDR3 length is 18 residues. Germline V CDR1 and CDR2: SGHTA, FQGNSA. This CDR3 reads CASSLTGTRSSGANVLTF. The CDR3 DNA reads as TGTGCCAGCAGCTTAACCGGGACACGGAGCTCTGGGGCCAACGTCCTGACTTTC. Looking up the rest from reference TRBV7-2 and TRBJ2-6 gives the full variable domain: GAGVSQSPSNKVTEKGKDVELRCDPISGHTALYWYRQSLGQGLEFLIYFQGNSAPDKSGLPSDRFSAERTGGSVSTLTIQRTQQEDSAVYLCASSLTGTRSSGANVLTFGAGSRLTVL.

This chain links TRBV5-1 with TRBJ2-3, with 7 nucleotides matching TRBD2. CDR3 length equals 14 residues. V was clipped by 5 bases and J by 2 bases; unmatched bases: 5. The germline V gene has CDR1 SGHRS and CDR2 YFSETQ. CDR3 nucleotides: TGCGCCAGCAGGCTAGCGGCTCCCACAGATACGCAGTATTTT. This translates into CASRLAAPTDTQYF.

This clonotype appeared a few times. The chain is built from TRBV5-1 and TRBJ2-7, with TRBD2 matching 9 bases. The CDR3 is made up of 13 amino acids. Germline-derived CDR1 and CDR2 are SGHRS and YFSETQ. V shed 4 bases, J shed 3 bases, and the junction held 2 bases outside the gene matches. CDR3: CASSVSGSYEQYF. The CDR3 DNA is TGCGCCAGCAGCGTTAGCGGGAGCTACGAGCAGTACTTC.

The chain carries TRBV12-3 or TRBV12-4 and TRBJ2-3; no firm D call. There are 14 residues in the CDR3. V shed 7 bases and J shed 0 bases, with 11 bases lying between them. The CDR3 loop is CASTRTESTDTQYF. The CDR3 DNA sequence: TGTGCCAGCACTCGTACAGAGAGCACAGATACGCAGTATTTT.

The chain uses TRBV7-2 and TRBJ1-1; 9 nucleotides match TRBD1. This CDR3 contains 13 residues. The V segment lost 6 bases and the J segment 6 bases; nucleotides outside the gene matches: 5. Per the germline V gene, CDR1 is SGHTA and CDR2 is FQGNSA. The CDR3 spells CASRIDRGAEAFF. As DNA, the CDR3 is TGTGCCAGCAGAATCGACAGGGGGGCTGAAGCTTTCTTT.

In DNA form, the CDR3 reads TGTGCCAGCAGCTTAACAGGGGGCCCCGGCCAAGAGACCCAGTACTTC. Protein product: CASSLTGGPGQETQYF. The chain uses TRBV5-6 and TRBJ2-5; 9 positions match TRBD1. V shed 2 bases and J 1 base; nucleotides not matched to a gene: 6. Germline CDR1 SGHDT, CDR2 YYEEEE. This CDR3 has 16 amino acids. Drawing the rest from reference TRBV5-6 and TRBJ2-5, the complete variable domain is DAGVTQSPTHLIKTRGQQVTLRCSPKSGHDTVSWYQQALGQGPQFIFQYYEEEERQRGNFPDRFSGHQFPNYSSELNVNALLLGDSALYLCASSLTGGPGQETQYFGPGTRLLVL.

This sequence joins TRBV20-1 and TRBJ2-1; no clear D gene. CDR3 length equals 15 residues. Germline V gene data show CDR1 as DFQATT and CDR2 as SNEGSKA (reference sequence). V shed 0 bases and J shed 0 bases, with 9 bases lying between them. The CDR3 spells CSARDPAVSYNEQFF. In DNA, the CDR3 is TGCAGTGCTAGAGATCCCGCGGTCTCCTACAATGAGCAGTTCTTC.

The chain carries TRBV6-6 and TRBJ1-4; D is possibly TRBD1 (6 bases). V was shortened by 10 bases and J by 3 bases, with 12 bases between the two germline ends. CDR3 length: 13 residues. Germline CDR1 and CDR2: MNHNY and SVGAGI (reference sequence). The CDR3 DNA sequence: TGTGCCATTAGAGGGGGGGCTAATGAAAAACTGTTTTTT. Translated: CAIRGGANEKLFF.